This TCR beta chain was sequenced during a study of cytomegalovirus exposure and HLA in healthy donors. The primer mix had 60 Vbeta and 13 Jbeta primers. Profiled with immunoSEQ multiplex PCR; TCRdb holds only in-frame clones, not every one. This sample yields 100,000 or so clones, of which approximately 77% are seen a single time; roughly 15% belongs to the top ten. CDR3 length equals 15 residues. Germline CDR1 LNHDA, CDR2 SQIVND (reference sequence). V shed 6 bases, J shed 3 bases, and the junction held 7 bases outside the gene matches. The clonotype comes from a male donor in good health and CMV-seropositive. V and J are TRBV19 and TRBJ1-5; 8 bases are a match to TRBD1. Sequenced: PBMCs. CDR3 coding DNA: TGTGCCAGTAGGCCGGACAGGGTGGACAATCAGCCCCAGCATTTT. It is translated as CASRPDRVDNQPQHF.